The present TCR beta chain was sequenced within a study of T cell therapy after organ transplantation. As to time point: 20-29 weeks after completion of therapy. Trimming shortened V by 0 bases and J by 5 bases, and 14 bases separated the two germline ends. Looked up from germline, CDR1 is SGHDN and CDR2 is FVKESK. The CDR3 loop spans 16 amino acids. Comment on this clone: What it binds is not known.

Here immunoSEQ multiplex PCR was the method, and the copy in TCRdb shows in-frame clones only, minus some. The table lists 3,500 to 4,500 clones, 69% of them singletons, with roughly 39% in the top ten. The chain uses TRBV14 and TRBJ2-1; D call uncertain. This sequence was found in a human patient who had received a solid organ transplant and had CMV disease. A subset of T cells may come from the graft donor. The sequencing here drew on CD8+ T cells from blood, taken after autologous CMV-specific T cell therapy. The CDR3 region is CASSQDPLSSNNEQFF. CDR3 DNA: TGTGCCAGCAGCCAAGACCCCCTGAGTAGCAACAATGAGCAGTTCTTC.